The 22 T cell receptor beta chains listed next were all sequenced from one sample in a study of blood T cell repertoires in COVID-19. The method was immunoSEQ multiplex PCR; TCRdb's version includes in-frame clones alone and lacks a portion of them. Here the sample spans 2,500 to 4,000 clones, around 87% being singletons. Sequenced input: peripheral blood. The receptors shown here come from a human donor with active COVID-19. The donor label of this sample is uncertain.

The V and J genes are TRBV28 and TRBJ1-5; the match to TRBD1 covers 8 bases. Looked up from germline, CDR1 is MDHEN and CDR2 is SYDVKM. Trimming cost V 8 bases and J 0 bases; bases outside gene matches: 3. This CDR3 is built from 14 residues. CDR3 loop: CASCGQGSNQPQHF. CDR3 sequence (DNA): TGTGCCAGCTGCGGACAGGGTAGCAATCAGCCCCAGCATTTT.

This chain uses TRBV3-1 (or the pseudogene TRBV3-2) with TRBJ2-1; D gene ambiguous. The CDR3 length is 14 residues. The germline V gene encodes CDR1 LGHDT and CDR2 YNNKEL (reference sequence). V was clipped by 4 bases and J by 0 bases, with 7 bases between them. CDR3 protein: CASSPSRSYNEQFF. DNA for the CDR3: TGTGCCAGCAGCCCTTCTCGCTCCTACAATGAGCAGTTCTTC.

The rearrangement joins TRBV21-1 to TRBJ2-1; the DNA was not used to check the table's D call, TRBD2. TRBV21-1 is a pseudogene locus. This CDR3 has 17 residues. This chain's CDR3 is CASPEGNRPGVGNEQFF. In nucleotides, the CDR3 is TGTGCCAGCCCCGAGGGAAACCGCCCGGGAGTCGGGAATGAGCAGTTCTTC.

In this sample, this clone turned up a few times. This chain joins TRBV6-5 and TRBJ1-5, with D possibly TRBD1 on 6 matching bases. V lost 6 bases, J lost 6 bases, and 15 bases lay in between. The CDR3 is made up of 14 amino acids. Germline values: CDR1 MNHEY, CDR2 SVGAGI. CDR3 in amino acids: CASSPQGFIQPQHF. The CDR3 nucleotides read TGTGCCAGCAGCCCCCAGGGGTTTATTCAGCCCCAGCATTTT.

In DNA, the CDR3 is TGTGCCAGCAGCTTAGTAGCCCTTGGGCCCCAGCATTTT. This sequence encodes CASSLVALGPQHF. The chain has TRBV7-8 and TRBJ1-5; D is ambiguous. V was cut by 1 base and J by 9 bases, with 10 bases left in between. This CDR3 has 13 residues. The germline gives CDR1 SGHVS, CDR2 FQNEAQ.

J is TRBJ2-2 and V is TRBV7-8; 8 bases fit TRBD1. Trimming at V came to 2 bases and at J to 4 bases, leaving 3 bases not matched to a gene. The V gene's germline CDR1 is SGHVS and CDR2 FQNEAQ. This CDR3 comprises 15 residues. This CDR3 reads CASSLRTGLTGELFF. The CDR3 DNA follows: TGTGCCAGCAGCTTAAGGACAGGGCTCACCGGGGAGCTGTTTTTT.

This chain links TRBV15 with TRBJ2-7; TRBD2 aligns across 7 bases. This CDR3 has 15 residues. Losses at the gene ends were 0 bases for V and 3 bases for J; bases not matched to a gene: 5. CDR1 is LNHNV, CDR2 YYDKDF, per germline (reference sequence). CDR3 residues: CATSRDPGGGYEQYF. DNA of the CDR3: TGTGCCACCAGCAGAGATCCCGGCGGGGGCTACGAGCAGTACTTC.

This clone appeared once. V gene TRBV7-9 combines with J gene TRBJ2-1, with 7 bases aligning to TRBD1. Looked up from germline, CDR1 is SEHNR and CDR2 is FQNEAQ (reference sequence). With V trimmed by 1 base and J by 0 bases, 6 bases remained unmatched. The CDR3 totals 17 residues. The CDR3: CASSLVTGFYSYNEQFF. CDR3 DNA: TGTGCCAGCAGCTTAGTGACAGGGTTTTACTCCTACAATGAGCAGTTCTTC.

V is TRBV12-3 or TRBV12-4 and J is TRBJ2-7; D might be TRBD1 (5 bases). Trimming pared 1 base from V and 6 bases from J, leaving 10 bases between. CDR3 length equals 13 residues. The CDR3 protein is CASSLGRAGEQYF. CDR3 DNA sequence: TGTGCCAGCAGTTTAGGCAGGGCTGGCGAGCAGTACTTC.

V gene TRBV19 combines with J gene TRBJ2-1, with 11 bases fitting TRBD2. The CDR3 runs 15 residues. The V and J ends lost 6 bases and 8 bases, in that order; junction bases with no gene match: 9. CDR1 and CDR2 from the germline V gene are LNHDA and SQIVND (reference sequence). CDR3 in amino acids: CASRPTSGSLDEQFF. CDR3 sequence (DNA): TGTGCCAGTAGGCCTACTAGCGGGAGTTTGGATGAGCAGTTCTTC.

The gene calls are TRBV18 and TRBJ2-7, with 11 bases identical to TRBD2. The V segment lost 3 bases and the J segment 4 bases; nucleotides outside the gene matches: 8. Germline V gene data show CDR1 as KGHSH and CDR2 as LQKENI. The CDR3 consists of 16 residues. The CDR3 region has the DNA TGTGCCAGCTCACCCTTGGGACTAGCGGCTCCTTACGAGCAGTACGTC. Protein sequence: CASSPLGLAAPYEQYV.

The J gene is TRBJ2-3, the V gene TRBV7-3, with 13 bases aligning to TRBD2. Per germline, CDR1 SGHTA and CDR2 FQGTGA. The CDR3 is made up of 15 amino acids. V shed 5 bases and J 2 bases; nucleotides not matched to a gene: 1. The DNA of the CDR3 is TGTGCCAGCAGCACTAGCGGGGGGGCCACAGATACGCAGTATTTT. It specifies CASSTSGGATDTQYF.

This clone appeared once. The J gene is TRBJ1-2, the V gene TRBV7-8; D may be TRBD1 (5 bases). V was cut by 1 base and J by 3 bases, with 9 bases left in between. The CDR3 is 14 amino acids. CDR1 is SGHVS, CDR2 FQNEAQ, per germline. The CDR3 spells CASSLGQGDYGYTF. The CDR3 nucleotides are TGTGCCAGCAGCTTAGGGCAGGGCGACTATGGCTACACCTTC. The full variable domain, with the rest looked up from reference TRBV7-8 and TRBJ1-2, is GAGVSQSPRYKVAKRGQDVALRCDPISGHVSLFWYQQALGQGPEFLTYFQNEAQLDKSGLPSDRFFAERPEGSVSTLKIQRTQQEDSAVYLCASSLGQGDYGYTFGSGTRLTVV.

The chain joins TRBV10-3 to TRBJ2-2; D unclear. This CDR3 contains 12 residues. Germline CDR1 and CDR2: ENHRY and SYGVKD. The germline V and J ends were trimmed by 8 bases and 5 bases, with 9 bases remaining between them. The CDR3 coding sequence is TGTGCCATCGGGTCGGAGACCGGGGAGCTGTTTTTT. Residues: CAIGSETGELFF.

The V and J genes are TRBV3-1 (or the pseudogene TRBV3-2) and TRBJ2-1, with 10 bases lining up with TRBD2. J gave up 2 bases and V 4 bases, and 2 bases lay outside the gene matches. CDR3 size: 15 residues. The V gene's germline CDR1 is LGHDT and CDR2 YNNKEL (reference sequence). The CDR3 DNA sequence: TGTGCCAGCAGCCCCGGACTAGCGGCCTACAATGAGCAGTTCTTC. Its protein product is CASSPGLAAYNEQFF.

For the CDR3, the DNA is TGTGCCAGCAGCTTCAACAGGGATGGGTCTGGAGAGACCCAGTACTTC. As protein: CASSFNRDGSGETQYF. The V and J genes are TRBV9 and TRBJ2-5; a weak D match, TRBD1 (6 bases). With 4 bases removed from V and 4 bases from J, the gap between germline ends came to 20 bases. Looked up from germline, CDR1 is SGDLS and CDR2 is YYNGEE. This CDR3 contains 16 residues.

The CDR3 here is CATSGQGARTEAFF. CDR3 DNA: TGTGCCACCAGCGGACAGGGGGCGAGGACTGAAGCTTTCTTT. V gene TRBV24-1 combines with J gene TRBJ1-1; 11 bases map to TRBD1. CDR3 length: 14 amino acids. Per the germline V gene, CDR1 is KGHDR and CDR2 is SFDVKD. The V gene end was trimmed by 7 bases and the J gene end by 5 bases; junction bases not matched to a gene: 5.

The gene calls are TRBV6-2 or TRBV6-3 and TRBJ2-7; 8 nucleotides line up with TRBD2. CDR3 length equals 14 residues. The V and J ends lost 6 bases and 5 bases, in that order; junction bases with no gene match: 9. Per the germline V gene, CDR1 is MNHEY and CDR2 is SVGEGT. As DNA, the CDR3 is TGTGCCAGCAGCGAGGGACTAGAAGGCCACGAGCAGTACGTC. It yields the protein CASSEGLEGHEQYV.

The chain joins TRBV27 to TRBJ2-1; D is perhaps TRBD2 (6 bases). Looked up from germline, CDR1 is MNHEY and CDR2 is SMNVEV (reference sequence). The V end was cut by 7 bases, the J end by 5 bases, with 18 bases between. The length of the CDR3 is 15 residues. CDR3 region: CASTSLATRDNEQFF. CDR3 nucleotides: TGTGCCAGCACCTCGTTGGCGACTAGAGACAATGAGCAGTTCTTC.

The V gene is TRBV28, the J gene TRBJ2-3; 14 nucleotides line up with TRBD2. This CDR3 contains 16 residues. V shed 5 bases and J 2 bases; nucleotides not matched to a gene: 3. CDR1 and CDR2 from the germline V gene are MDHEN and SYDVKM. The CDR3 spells CASSGTSGGPTDTQYF. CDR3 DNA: TGTGCCAGCAGTGGGACTAGCGGGGGCCCCACAGATACGCAGTATTTT.

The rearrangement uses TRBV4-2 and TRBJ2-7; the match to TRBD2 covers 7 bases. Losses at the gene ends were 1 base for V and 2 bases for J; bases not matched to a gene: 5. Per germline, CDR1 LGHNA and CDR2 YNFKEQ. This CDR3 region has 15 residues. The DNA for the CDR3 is TGTGCCAGCAGCCAAGCGGGGGGTGGAACCTACGAGCAGTACTTC. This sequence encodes CASSQAGGGTYEQYF.

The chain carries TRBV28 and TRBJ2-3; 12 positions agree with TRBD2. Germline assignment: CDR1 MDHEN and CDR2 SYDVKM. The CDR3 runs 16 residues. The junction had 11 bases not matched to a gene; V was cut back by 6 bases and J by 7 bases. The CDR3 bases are TGTGCCAGCAGCCCGGGACTAGCGGGTCTGGTGAATACGCAGTATTTT. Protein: CASSPGLAGLVNTQYF. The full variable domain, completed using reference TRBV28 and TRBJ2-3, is DVKVTQSSRYLVKRTGEKVFLECVQDMDHENMFWYRQDPGLGLRLIYFSYDVKMKEKGDIPEGYSVSREKKERFSLILESASTNQTSMYLCASSPGLAGLVNTQYFGPGTRLTVL.